The T cell receptor (beta chain) under discussion was sequenced for a study of T cells in Graves' hyperthyroidism and ophthalmopathy. Study observations and caveats: Prediction of ophthalmopathy progression came a median approximately 6.5 months pre-onset.

In the ophthalmopathy cohort, Clinical Activity Score was at least 3, NOSPECS grade at least 4, and duration under 3 months. Of note for this clonotype: Its antigen is undetermined.

The CDR3 length is 11 residues. V gave up 3 bases and J gave up 6 bases, with 2 bases separating them. Germline assignment: CDR1 KGHSH and CDR2 LQKENI. From RNA transcripts, TCR beta CDR3 regions were amplified. The HTBI primer set served for first-round RT-PCR of the TCR CDR3. In TCRdb, the multiplex PCR reads were re-called with MiXCR into one record per CDR3 protein. The sample lists around 600,000 distinct CDR3 sequences; 14% were seen once. The rearrangement uses TRBV18 and TRBJ2-2; D gene uncertain. The source material was blood. This receptor was obtained from a woman in her forties or fifties with Graves' ophthalmopathy. CDR3: CASSPAGELFF. The CDR3, as DNA: TGTGCCAGCTCACCGGCCGGGGAGCTGTTTTTT.